A selection of T cell receptor beta chains follows, all from one sample in a study of Graves' ophthalmopathy and Graves' hyperthyroidism. Via MiXCR, TCRdb re-called the multiplex PCR reads, giving one row per CDR3 protein. Among about 620,000 distinct CDR3 sequences listed, approximately 22% were seen once. The sequencing input was peripheral blood. These receptor sequences come from a woman in her late teens or twenties with stable Graves' hyperthyroidism. Some clones in this sample may be carry-over from other donors' samples. The CDR3 runs from the conserved cysteine through the conserved F or W. The D gene is left open where the match is weak. Rows give clone size only sometimes, using once, few, many, or a class for an expanded clone.

clone_size,v_call,d_call,j_call,cdr3_nt,cdr3_aa
.,TRBV5-1,.,TRBJ1-1,TGCGCCAGCAGCTTCAACAGGGTGAACACTGAAGCTTTCTTT,CASSFNRVNTEAFF
many,TRBV7-9,.,TRBJ1-1,TGTGCCAGCAGCCAGTCCACTGAAGCTTTCTTT,CASSQSTEAFF
many,TRBV30,.,TRBJ1-5,TGTGCCTGGGGGACGGGGGGCAATCAGCCCCAGCATTTT,CAWGTGGNQPQHF
many,TRBV14,TRBD1,TRBJ2-7,TGTGCCAGCAGCCAAGCCCGCGTTCAGGGGGCCTACGAGCAGTACTTC,CASSQARVQGAYEQYF
many,TRBV6-2/TRBV6-3,TRBD1,TRBJ2-7,TGTGCCAGCAGTTACGCAACAGGGGCGCAGTACTTC,CASSYATGAQYF
few,TRBV6-5,.,TRBJ1-2,TGTGCCAGCAGTTACTCGATTCTAGGGGATTATGGCTACACCTTC,CASSYSILGDYGYTF
few,TRBV6-1,TRBD1,TRBJ2-2,TGTGCCAGCAGGGGACAGATTCTGACCGGGGAGCTGTTTTTT,CASRGQILTGELFF
few,TRBV20-1,.,TRBJ2-5,TGCAGTGCCGGAGGACAGCTGGGAAAACAAGAGACCCAGTACTTC,CSAGGQLGKQETQYF
many,TRBV12-3/TRBV12-4,.,TRBJ1-3,TGTGCCAGCAGTCCGAGGGCGTACTCTGGAAACACCATATATTTT,CASSPRAYSGNTIYF
.,TRBV20-1,.,TRBJ2-2,TGCAGTGCTAGTTCGTGGCCGAAGGCCGGGGAGCTGTTTTTT,CSASSWPKAGELFF
.,TRBV6-1,.,TRBJ1-5,TGTGCCAGCATCCTAGGGTTTAACAATCAGCCCCAGCATTTT,CASILGFNNQPQHF
many,TRBV6-2/TRBV6-3,.,TRBJ2-7,TGTGCCACCTCACTGGGGGCTCGCTACGAGCAGTACTTC,CATSLGARYEQYF
many,TRBV7-8,.,TRBJ1-5,TGTGCCAGCAGCTCTACAGGGCCGCGTCAGCCCCAGCATTTT,CASSSTGPRQPQHF
many,TRBV11-2,TRBD2,TRBJ2-7,TGTGCCAGCAGCTCCCCCCCCTTACTAGCGGGTGCCTCCTACGAGCAGTACTTC,CASSSPPLLAGASYEQYF
many,TRBV5-6,.,TRBJ2-7,TGTGCCAGCAGCCGGGACACCAACTACGAGCAGTACTTC,CASSRDTNYEQYF
many,TRBV11-2,.,TRBJ1-5,TGTGCCAGCAGCCCGGGACCGCCACAATATAGCAATCAGCCCCAGCATTTT,CASSPGPPQYSNQPQHF
many,TRBV2,.,TRBJ1-2,TGTGCCAGCAGGGGCGACGGTGATAACTATGGCTACACCTTC,CASRGDGDNYGYTF
few,TRBV7-9,.,TRBJ1-6,TGTGCCAGCAGCTTACTCCTACCCGTAGATTCACCCCTCCACTTT,CASSLLLPVDSPLHF
.,TRBV6-2/TRBV6-3,.,TRBJ1-2,TGTGCCAGCAGTTACCCTAGCAGGACAAACTATGGCTACACCTTC,CASSYPSRTNYGYTF
many,TRBV5-1,TRBD2,TRBJ2-2,TGCGCCAGCAGCTTGGGTGGACTAGCGGGAGAGCACGGGGAGCTGTTTTTT,CASSLGGLAGEHGELFF
.,TRBV5-1,TRBD2,TRBJ2-2,TGCGCCAGCAGCCCCACGGGACTACCGATCACCGGGGAGCTGTTTTTT,CASSPTGLPITGELFF
many,TRBV30,.,TRBJ2-5,TGTGCCTGGAGTGTACACGGCCTCCAAGAGACCCAGTACTTC,CAWSVHGLQETQYF
.,TRBV3-1,.,TRBJ1-1,TGTGCCAGCAGCACCCGGCCGACTGAAGCTTTCTTT,CASSTRPTEAFF
many,TRBV12-3/TRBV12-4,.,TRBJ1-2,TGTGCCAGCAAACCCGGGCCTCGGAGCGATGGCTACACCTTC,CASKPGPRSDGYTF
many,TRBV19,.,TRBJ1-6,TGTGCCAGTACCCAACACGGGACCGGAAATAATTCACCCCTCCACTTT,CASTQHGTGNNSPLHF
many,TRBV29-1,.,TRBJ2-7,TGCAGCGTTGAAGGATGGGGTGGACAGCACTACGAGCAGTACTTC,CSVEGWGGQHYEQYF
many,TRBV12-3/TRBV12-4,.,TRBJ1-1,TGTGCCAGCAGTTTAAGGTCAGCATACACTGAAGCTTTCTTT,CASSLRSAYTEAFF
.,TRBV27,.,TRBJ2-7,TGTGCCAGCAGTCCACATTTGAGCTACGAGCAGTACTTC,CASSPHLSYEQYF
many,TRBV5-6,TRBD2,TRBJ2-2,TGTGCCAGCAGCTTGGAGATCCTAGCGGGAGCCGGGGAGCTGTTTTTT,CASSLEILAGAGELFF
many,TRBV11-2,.,TRBJ2-7,TGTGCCAGCAGCTTAGGAGTGTGGGAAGGCTACGAGCAGTACTTC,CASSLGVWEGYEQYF
.,TRBV11-2,TRBD1,TRBJ1-2,TGTGCCAGCAGCTTTCGGGGACAGGGGAACCGCAACTATGGCTACACCTTC,CASSFRGQGNRNYGYTF
many,TRBV12-3/TRBV12-4,.,TRBJ1-5,TGTGCCAGCGACACCGCCAGGGGTAGCAATCAGCCCCAGCATTTT,CASDTARGSNQPQHF
many,TRBV3-1,TRBD2,TRBJ2-7,TGTGCCAGCAGCCAAGCCTTCGGGGGGTCCGCCTACGAGCAGTACTTC,CASSQAFGGSAYEQYF
few,TRBV7-9,.,TRBJ1-1,TGTGCCAGCAGCTTAGATAGGCCCCACACTGAAGCTTTCTTT,CASSLDRPHTEAFF
many,TRBV7-2,.,TRBJ1-1,TGTGCCAGCAGCTTAACGCCGGCGACAAACACTGAAGCTTTCTTT,CASSLTPATNTEAFF
many,TRBV5-1,.,TRBJ1-2,TGCGCCAGCAGCTTGGGGGGTCCTGCAGGGAATGGCTACACCTTC,CASSLGGPAGNGYTF
many,TRBV30,.,TRBJ2-5,TGTGCCTGGAGACTTCTGGGGCGGGCCGCCGAAGAGACCCAGTACTTC,CAWRLLGRAAEETQYF
.,TRBV15,TRBD2,TRBJ2-5,TGTGCCACCAGCAGAGCCCGGGGGGTTGGGACCCAGTACTTC,CATSRARGVGTQYF
.,TRBV12-3/TRBV12-4,TRBD1,TRBJ2-6,TGTGCCAGCAGTCATAGGACAGGGAGTTTCTCTGGGGCCAACGTCCTGACTTTC,CASSHRTGSFSGANVLTF
few,TRBV20-1,.,TRBJ2-4,TGCAGTGCTGACGGGGCAACCAAAAACATTCAGTACTTC,CSADGATKNIQYF
few,TRBV27,TRBD2,TRBJ2-5,TGTGCCAGCAGTACCTCCCCTAGCGGGGGGGATGAAGAGACCCAGTACTTC,CASSTSPSGGDEETQYF
many,TRBV28,.,TRBJ2-2,TGTGCCAGCACCCTCAACCCCACCGGGGAGCTGTTTTTT,CASTLNPTGELFF
.,TRBV14,.,TRBJ1-2,TGTGCCAGCAGCCACTGGGCGGGGGGCTACACCTTC,CASSHWAGGYTF
.,TRBV20-1,.,TRBJ2-7,TGCAGTGCCGCGAATTTTAGGGTCTCCTCCTACGAGCAGTACTTC,CSAANFRVSSYEQYF
few,TRBV6-2/TRBV6-3,TRBD1,TRBJ2-4,TGTGCCAGCAGTTACGACAGGGAGCGCGGTGGAAACATTAAGTACTTC,CASSYDRERGGNIKYF
many,TRBV14,.,TRBJ1-5,TGTGCCAGCAGCTTGCGAACAGGGCTCAGCAATCAGCCCCAGCATTTT,CASSLRTGLSNQPQHF